This T cell receptor (beta chain) was recorded in a study of shared clonotypes between healthy human individuals. Study background: Donors had three CD4 naive, three CD4 memory, two CD8 naive and one CD8 memory plate apiece.

Method: immunoSEQ multiplex PCR; TCRdb's copy keeps in-frame clones and lacks some. This table has approximately 710,000 clones, roughly 88% appearing once. Overall study findings and caveats: Relative to their counterparts shared across all four donors, non-shared clonotypes exhibited diminished generation probabilities. What naive subsets generally showed was a larger estimated richness than memory subsets showed.

Every donor, a Caucasian adult, lived in Nashville, Tennessee. Trimming left V 3 bases short and J 4 bases short, with 20 bases between. The CDR3 length is 17 residues. Per germline, CDR1 SGDLS and CDR2 YYNGEE. Notes on this clone: Its antigen is undetermined.

The receptor comes from a man younger than 30 in good health. Some clones in this sample may be carry-over from other donors' samples. Sequenced sample: memory CD8+ T cells from PBMCs. Subset meaning: CD45RO+ cells pooled with CCR7-negative TemRA cells. The V and J genes are TRBV9 and TRBJ2-1; D call uncertain. CDR3 region: CASSAELEARTYNEQFF. The DNA for the CDR3 is TGTGCCAGCAGCGCCGAGCTAGAGGCACGCACATACAATGAGCAGTTCTTC.